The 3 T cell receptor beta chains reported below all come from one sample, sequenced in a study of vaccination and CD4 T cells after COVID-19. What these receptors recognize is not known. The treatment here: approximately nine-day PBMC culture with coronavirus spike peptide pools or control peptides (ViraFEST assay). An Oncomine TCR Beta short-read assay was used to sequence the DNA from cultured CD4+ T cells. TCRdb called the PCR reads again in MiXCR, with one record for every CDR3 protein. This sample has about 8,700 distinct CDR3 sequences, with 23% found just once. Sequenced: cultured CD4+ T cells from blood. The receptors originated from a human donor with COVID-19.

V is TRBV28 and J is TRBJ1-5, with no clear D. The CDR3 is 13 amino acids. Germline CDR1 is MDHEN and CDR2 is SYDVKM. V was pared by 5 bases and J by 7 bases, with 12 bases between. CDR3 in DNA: TGTGCCAGCAGTGATCGGGGAAAGCAGCCCCAGCATTTT. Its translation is CASSDRGKQPQHF.

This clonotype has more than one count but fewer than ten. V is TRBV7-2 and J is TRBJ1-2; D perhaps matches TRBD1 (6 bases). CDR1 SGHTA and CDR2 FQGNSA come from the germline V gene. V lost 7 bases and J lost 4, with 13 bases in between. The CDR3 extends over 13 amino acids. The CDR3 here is CASTKPGAYGYTF. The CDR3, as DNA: TGTGCCAGCACAAAACCGGGGGCCTATGGCTACACCTTC.

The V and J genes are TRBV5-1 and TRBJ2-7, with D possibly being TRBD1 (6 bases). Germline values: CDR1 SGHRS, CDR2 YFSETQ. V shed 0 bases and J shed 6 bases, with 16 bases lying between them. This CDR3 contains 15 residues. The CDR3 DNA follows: TGCGCCAGCAGCTTGGCGCTCGGACAGAATGGCGAGCAGTACTTC. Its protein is CASSLALGQNGEQYF.